Presented here are 25 T cell receptor beta chains from one specimen sequenced in a study of blood T cells in healthy people across ages. Next came a second PCR, run for 7 to 11 cycles, which used a sample-barcoded 5' primer along with a J-beta primer mix. TCRdb re-analysed the 5' RACE reads in MiXCR, keeping a single row per CDR3 protein. This table has roughly 1,000,000 distinct CDR3 sequences, approximately 26% appearing once. The same sample was also used in a study of T cells of mothers and their children.

The sequencing input was blood. All receptors come from a girl aged 2 to 9 in good health.

The chain joins TRBV7-2 to TRBJ2-5, with TRBD2 matching over 7 bases. Germline V gene lookup returns CDR1 SGHTA and CDR2 FQGNSA. This CDR3 is built from 14 residues. Trimming at V came to 1 base and at J to 6 bases, leaving 5 bases not matched to a gene. Written as DNA, the CDR3 is TGTGCCAGCAGCTTAGATGGGGGGGGACAGACCCAGTACTTC. Its translation: CASSLDGGGQTQYF.

This chain links TRBV3-1 with TRBJ1-2, with D uncertain. Germline-derived CDR1 and CDR2 are LGHDT and YNNKEL (reference sequence). The CDR3 sequence is 16 residues long. V was clipped by 1 base and J by 4 bases, with 16 bases between them. CDR3 protein: CASSQVGFTEFYGYTF. The CDR3 bases are TGTGCCAGCAGCCAAGTCGGTTTTACGGAATTCTATGGCTACACCTTC.

The J gene is TRBJ2-7, the V gene TRBV6-5; 9 positions match TRBD1. The CDR3 is made up of 14 amino acids. V was pared by 10 bases and J by 4 bases, with 11 bases of the junction left unmatched. CDR1 and CDR2 (germline): MNHEY, SVGAGI. The CDR3 DNA sequence: TGTGCCACCAGACCGGGACAGGGATTTTACGAGCAGTACTTC. The encoded protein is CATRPGQGFYEQYF.

This clonotype has only a few counts. V and J are TRBV5-1 and TRBJ1-4; D uncertain. The CDR3 is 15 residues long. Germline V CDR1 and CDR2: SGHRS, YFSETQ. V was shortened by 4 bases and J by 6 bases, with 16 bases between the two germline ends. CDR3 DNA sequence: TGCGCCAGCAGCGTAACCATCGGGCGGGATGAAAAACTGTTTTTT. Its protein product is CASSVTIGRDEKLFF.

V is TRBV29-1 and J is TRBJ1-2, with no clear D. This CDR3 is 13 amino acids long. CDR1 is SQVTM, CDR2 ANQGSEA, per germline. Trimming shortened V by 0 bases and J by 7 bases, and 12 bases separated the two germline ends. The CDR3 spells CSVEEQRVGGYTF. DNA of the CDR3: TGCAGCGTTGAAGAACAAAGGGTTGGTGGCTACACCTTC.

The rearrangement links TRBV6-5 to TRBJ2-5, with D perhaps assigned TRBD1 or TRBD2 (6 bases each). Germline assignment: CDR1 MNHEY and CDR2 SVGAGI. There are 15 residues in the CDR3. The V and J ends lost 8 bases and 3 bases respectively, with 19 bases between them. The CDR3 here is CASCPGAYCKETQYF. CDR3 in DNA: TGTGCCAGCTGTCCGGGGGCTTATTGTAAAGAGACCCAGTACTTC.

The chain has TRBV6-1 and TRBJ2-3; 10 nucleotides line up with TRBD2. Germline lookup yields CDR1 MNHNS and CDR2 SASEGT. This CDR3 contains 17 residues. The ends lost 5 bases at V and 4 bases at J; junction bases unmatched: 12. CDR3 coding DNA: TGTGCCAGCAGTCTCCGAGGGCTAGCGGGAGTGGCAGATACGCAGTATTTT. This gives the protein CASSLRGLAGVADTQYF.

This clonotype has ten or more counts. The chain employs TRBV12-3 or TRBV12-4 and TRBJ1-1; 11 bases are shared with TRBD1. Germline trimming cut 3 bases from V and 5 bases from J; bases unmatched to any gene: 5. The CDR3 spans 15 residues. CDR3 loop: CASSFSGTGGTEAFF. The CDR3, as DNA: TGTGCCAGCAGTTTCTCCGGGACAGGGGGAACTGAAGCTTTCTTT.

The chain links TRBV20-1 to TRBJ2-7; weak D call: TRBD2 (6 bases). Germline CDR1 DFQATT, CDR2 SNEGSKA (reference sequence). Trimming took 3 bases from V and 0 from J, leaving 12 bases between them. This CDR3 comprises 14 residues. CDR3 bases: TGCAGTGCTAGTGGAGGGGCCCCCTCCTACGAGCAGTACTTC. This encodes CSASGGAPSYEQYF.

This clonotype showed up just a few times. This rearrangement joins TRBV29-1 to TRBJ2-5; TRBD1 might be the D (6 bases). Per the germline V gene, CDR1 is SQVTM and CDR2 is ANQGSEA. The CDR3 is made up of 19 amino acids. V was clipped by 6 bases and J by 3 bases, with 32 bases between them. The CDR3 protein is CSVNRVVLQESIWEETQYF. The CDR3 DNA sequence: TGCAGCGTCAACAGGGTGGTCTTACAAGAAAGCATTTGGGAAGAGACCCAGTACTTC.

The chain employs TRBV2 and TRBJ2-1; D perhaps matches TRBD1 (6 bases). CDR3 length: 15 residues. Germline CDR1 reads SNHLY; CDR2 reads FYNNEI. Trimming pared 1 base from V and 6 bases from J, leaving 13 bases between. CDR3 nucleotides: TGTGCCAGCAGTGAAGACAGGGTCACCTCCAATGAGCAGTTCTTC. Translating gives CASSEDRVTSNEQFF.

This clonotype was counted between two and nine times. The V gene is TRBV5-1, the J gene TRBJ1-4; D not resolved. Germline V gene sequence: CDR1 SGHRS, CDR2 YFSETQ. The CDR3 totals 14 residues. Trimming pared 0 bases from V and 6 bases from J, leaving 9 bases between. CDR3 region: CASSLESGYEKLFF. The CDR3 DNA follows: TGCGCCAGCAGCTTGGAGTCGGGATATGAAAAACTGTTTTTT.

The chain links TRBV20-1 to TRBJ1-2, with a possible D match to TRBD1 (5 bases). This CDR3 region has 12 residues. Germline values: CDR1 DFQATT, CDR2 SNEGSKA (reference sequence). V gave up 6 bases and J gave up 5 bases, with 13 bases separating them. The CDR3 here is CSARFQGYGYTF. For the CDR3, the DNA is TGCAGTGCCAGATTTCAGGGTTATGGCTACACCTTC.

The chain employs TRBV10-3 and TRBJ1-6; D not resolved. Germline lookup yields CDR1 ENHRY and CDR2 SYGVKD. CDR3 size: 14 residues. Trimming pared 5 bases from V and 8 bases from J, leaving 13 bases between. The CDR3 DNA reads as TGTGCCATCAGTAAGGGAGTCGACGATTCACCCCTCCACTTT. This sequence encodes CAISKGVDDSPLHF.

A remark on this clonotype: Germline is not matched at one junction end, which may reflect a read error. The gene calls are TRBV4-1 and TRBJ1-2; D might be TRBD1 (5 bases). Germline-derived CDR1 and CDR2 are MGHRA and YSYEKL. CDR3 length: 16 residues. The CDR3 is CANSLHPLGTNYGYTF. The CDR3 DNA reads as TGCGCCAACAGCCTGCATCCCCTCGGGACCAACTATGGCTACACCTTC.

In its sample, this clonotype was seen a few times. The chain recombines TRBV12-3 or TRBV12-4 with TRBJ2-7; D might be TRBD1 (5 bases). Trimming cost V 2 bases and J 3 bases, with 11 bases left between them. The CDR3 has 14 residues. CDR3 residues: CASSLQGPLYEQYF. The CDR3 coding sequence is TGTGCCAGCAGTTTACAGGGCCCCCTCTACGAGCAGTACTTC.

This clonotype showed up just a few times. The chain is built from TRBV7-6 and TRBJ1-4, with 7 bases lining up with TRBD1. The CDR3 has 15 residues. V shed 3 bases, J shed 10 bases, and the junction held 11 bases outside the gene matches. CDR1 SGHVS and CDR2 FNYEAQ come from the germline V gene. The CDR3 coding sequence is TGTGCCAGCAGCTTGAGCGGGGACAGCGCAGGAAAACTGTTTTTT. It translates to CASSLSGDSAGKLFF.

J is TRBJ2-5 and V is TRBV14; D is ambiguous. Trimming stripped 0 bases from V and 1 base from J, with 6 bases between. Per germline, CDR1 SGHDN and CDR2 FVKESK. The CDR3 sequence is 14 residues long. The CDR3 loop is CASSQDRFQETQYF. CDR3 coding DNA: TGTGCCAGCAGCCAAGATCGGTTCCAAGAGACCCAGTACTTC.

J is TRBJ2-7 and V is TRBV3-1, with 7 bases aligning to TRBD1. Germline-derived CDR1 and CDR2 are LGHDT and YNNKEL (reference sequence). CDR3 length equals 15 residues. J gave up 5 bases and V 5 bases, and 12 bases lay outside the gene matches. CDR3 coding DNA: TGTGCCAGCAGCAACCCAACAGGGGTCTTCCACGAGCAGTACTTC. Amino acids: CASSNPTGVFHEQYF.

This clonotype is a singleton in its sample. The chain links TRBV29-1 to TRBJ2-1; maybe TRBD2 (6 bases). This CDR3 spans 14 amino acids. The germline V gene has CDR1 SQVTM and CDR2 ANQGSEA. The germline V and J ends were trimmed by 6 bases and 0 bases, with 12 bases remaining between them. CDR3 coding DNA: TGCAGCGTGTGCAGGAGGGTCTCCTACAATGAGCAGTTCTTC. Amino acids: CSVCRRVSYNEQFF.

The rearrangement links TRBV2 to TRBJ2-3; D is possibly TRBD2 (5 bases). Trimming cost V 5 bases and J 5 bases, with 11 bases left between them. Germline V CDR1 and CDR2: SNHLY, FYNNEI. CDR3 length equals 13 residues. Written as DNA, the CDR3 is TGTGCCAGCAGTCGGTTTCGGGAAGATACGCAGTATTTT. Translation gives CASSRFREDTQYF.

This clonotype was seen more than once but under ten times. At one end the junction does not follow the germline gene, possibly because of a read error. This chain's CDR3 is CASSPKLRGEQFF. CDR3 coding DNA: TGCGCCAGCAGCCCGAAGCTGCGGGGCGAGCAGTTCTTC. The J gene is TRBJ2-5, the V gene TRBV13; possible D gene TRBD2, 6 bases. The J call may be in error: the DNA end matches TRBJ2-1 better. This CDR3 is built from 13 residues. CDR1 is PRHDT, CDR2 FYEKMQ, per germline (reference sequence).

The rearrangement joins TRBV6-6 to TRBJ2-5; no reliable D call. CDR1 and CDR2 (germline): MNHNY, SVGAGI (reference sequence). The CDR3 is 13 amino acids. Trimming left V 3 bases short and J 2 bases short, with 7 bases between. CDR3 protein: CASSYVGQETQYF. For the CDR3, the DNA is TGTGCCAGCAGTTATGTGGGTCAAGAGACCCAGTACTTC.

CDR3 in DNA: TGTGCCTCCCGGGACCCAATGCAAGAGACCCAGTACTTC. It codes for CASRDPMQETQYF. The chain links TRBV10-3 to TRBJ2-5; D might be TRBD1 or TRBD2, each matching 5 bases. Trimming shortened V by 11 bases and J by 2 bases, and 15 bases separated the two germline ends. The CDR3 is 13 amino acids. The germline V gene encodes CDR1 ENHRY and CDR2 SYGVKD.

A remark on this clonotype: An end of the junction does not agree with germline; a read error may underlie this. DNA for the CDR3: TGTGCCAGCAGCTTAGGAGCGGGGGCGCAAGAGACCCAGTACTTC. Protein sequence: CASSLGAGAQETQYF. The rearrangement links TRBV5-1 to TRBJ2-5; TRBD2 matches at 8 bases. This CDR3 region has 15 residues. The V gene's germline CDR1 is SGHRS and CDR2 YFSETQ. Using reference TRBV5-1 and TRBJ2-5 for the parts outside the CDR3, the full variable domain is KAGVTQTPRYLIKTRGQQVTLSCSPISGHRSVSWYQQTPGQGLQFLFEYFSETQRNKGNFPGRFSGRQFSNSRSEMNVSTLELGDSALYLCASSLGAGAQETQYFGPGTRLLVL.